The 10 T cell receptor beta chains listed next were all sequenced from one sample in a study of blood T cell repertoires in COVID-19 (dated by TCRdb to 2019 to 2021). Libraries were built with the immunoSEQ multiplex PCR assay. Imported from immuneACCESS, the table was reduced by TCRdb to in-frame sequences with V and J called. These copies leave out some clones; in studies compared against another copy, an unresolved V gene accounts for under half, and the cause of the remainder is not known. The sample contains some 200,000 clones, around 81% of them found a single time. The ten largest clones add up to approximately 9% of the sample. The source material was PBMCs or T cells enriched from blood (not recorded which). These receptors were collected from a woman in her 50s with acute COVID-19.

V usage is TRBV24-1 and J usage is TRBJ2-2, with D perhaps TRBD1 (6 bases). The CDR3 has 14 residues. V lost 5 bases and J lost 6, with 12 bases in between. The V gene's germline CDR1 is KGHDR and CDR2 SFDVKD. The CDR3 DNA sequence: TGTGCCACCAGTGTGGGGACATGGGCCGGGGAGCTGTTTTTT. It yields the protein CATSVGTWAGELFF.

The genes are TRBV28 and TRBJ1-5; D is perhaps TRBD1 (6 bases). Between the trimmed V and J ends, which lost 2 bases and 9 bases, there was a span of 20 bases. The CDR3 spans 16 residues. CDR1 MDHEN and CDR2 SYDVKM come from the germline V gene. This CDR3 is CASSLGGAILDLPQHF. CDR3 in DNA: TGTGCCAGCAGTTTAGGGGGGGCCATCCTCGATCTGCCCCAGCATTTT.

The chain carries TRBV18 and TRBJ1-6; the D gene is possibly TRBD1 (6 bases). The V and J ends lost 2 bases and 6 bases respectively, with 11 bases between them. In germline, CDR1 is KGHSH, CDR2 LQKENI. The CDR3 loop spans 15 amino acids. CDR3 nucleotide sequence: TGTGCCAGCTCACCAAAAACACAGGGTAATTCACCCCTCCACTTT. This codes for CASSPKTQGNSPLHF.

This clone was counted a single time. The DNA of the CDR3 is TGTGCCAGCAGTTACTTGGACAGGGTAGGCAATCAGCCCCAGCATTTT. It translates to CASSYLDRVGNQPQHF. The chain has TRBV6-5 and TRBJ1-5; 8 bases align to TRBD1. The germline gives CDR1 MNHEY, CDR2 SVGAGI. CDR3 length equals 16 residues. V was pared by 1 base and J by 2 bases, with 4 bases of the junction left unmatched.

The V and J genes are TRBV5-1 and TRBJ1-5; 7 nucleotides agree with TRBD1. The CDR3 runs to 18 residues. J lost 2 bases, V lost 0 bases, and 11 bases had no gene match. CDR1 and CDR2 from the germline V gene are SGHRS and YFSETQ. The CDR3 protein is CASSLEGIQGNGNQPQHF. In nucleotides, the CDR3 is TGCGCCAGCAGCTTGGAGGGAATACAGGGGAACGGCAATCAGCCCCAGCATTTT.

This clone occurred a few times. This rearrangement joins TRBV18 to TRBJ2-1; TRBD1 aligns across 7 bases. The J segment lost 6 bases and the V segment lost 3 bases, leaving 5 bases of the junction unmatched. Germline CDR1 KGHSH, CDR2 LQKENI. The CDR3 totals 14 residues. CDR3 sequence: CASSPEQGINEQFF. CDR3 coding DNA: TGTGCCAGCTCACCGGAACAGGGGATCAATGAGCAGTTCTTC.

The rearrangement links TRBV12-3 or TRBV12-4 to TRBJ1-6, with D possibly being TRBD1 (5 bases). The length of the CDR3 is 13 residues. V lost 6 bases and J 3 bases, leaving 6 bases between the germline ends. The CDR3 DNA reads TGTGCCAGCAGCAGGGACTATAATTCACCCCTCCACTTT. Amino acid sequence: CASSRDYNSPLHF.

This rearrangement joins TRBV7-2 to TRBJ2-6, with unresolved D. Germline V gene sequence: CDR1 SGHTA, CDR2 FQGNSA. Trimming removed 1 base at V and 0 bases at J, with 7 bases between. This CDR3 is 16 amino acids long. The CDR3 nucleotides are TGTGCCAGCAGCTTAGTGTCACTCTCTGGGGCCAACGTCCTGACTTTC. It translates to CASSLVSLSGANVLTF.

The V gene is TRBV7-2, the J gene TRBJ1-4, with 7 bases fitting TRBD1. The CDR3 is 13 amino acids. The germline CDR1 and CDR2 sequences are SGHTA and FQGNSA. V shed 6 bases and J 5 bases; nucleotides not matched to a gene: 3. The CDR3 region is CASRKGQNEKLFF. In DNA, the CDR3 is TGTGCCAGCAGGAAGGGACAGAATGAAAAACTGTTTTTT.

V usage is TRBV11-3 and J usage is TRBJ1-5, with D perhaps TRBD1 (6 bases). Per the germline V gene, CDR1 is SGHNT and CDR2 is YENEEA. This CDR3 spans 15 amino acids. The V end lost 5 bases, the J end lost 0 bases, and 11 bases lay between the germline ends. The CDR3: CASSPQGTSNQPQHF. CDR3 DNA sequence: TGTGCCAGCAGCCCTCAGGGGACTAGCAATCAGCCCCAGCATTTT. The full variable domain, its missing parts supplied by reference TRBV11-3 and TRBJ1-5, is EAGVVQSPRYKIIEKKQPVAFWCNPISGHNTLYWYLQNLGQGPELLIRYENEEAVDDSQLPKDRFSAERLKGVDSTLKIQPAELGDSAVYLCASSPQGTSNQPQHFGDGTRLSIL.